This entry lists 9 T cell receptor beta chains sequenced from one sample in a study of blood T cell repertoires in COVID-19. Profiling relied on immunoSEQ multiplex PCR, and the TCRdb table lists in-frame clones only, not all of them. The data hold 84,000 or so clones, with around 92% observed a single time. Material: peripheral blood. The origin of the receptors is a woman aged 55-69 years with active COVID-19.

The rearrangement uses TRBV3-1 (or the pseudogene TRBV3-2) and TRBJ1-1; the D is unclear. The CDR3 covers 12 residues. V lost 5 bases to trimming and J lost 11 bases, with 15 bases between them. CDR1 and CDR2 from the germline V gene are LGHDT and YNNKEL (reference sequence). CDR3: CASSADGIQAFF. The CDR3 nucleotides read TGTGCCAGCAGCGCCGACGGGATACAGGCTTTCTTT.

The chain carries TRBV7-7 and TRBJ2-2, with a possible D match to TRBD1 (6 bases). The CDR3 runs to 15 residues. Germline CDR1 is SSHAT and CDR2 is FNYEAQ (reference sequence). V was trimmed by 5 bases and J by 0 bases, leaving 10 bases between them. The DNA of the CDR3 is TGTGCCAGCAGCGCAGGGGCTACGAACACCGGGGAGCTGTTTTTT. It specifies CASSAGATNTGELFF.

This sequence joins TRBV28 and TRBJ2-7; 9 positions agree with TRBD1. Germline V gene sequence: CDR1 MDHEN, CDR2 SYDVKM. This CDR3 has 17 amino acids. V lost 3 bases, J lost 4 bases, and 13 bases stayed unmatched. CDR3 amino acids: CASSFSPGQGLKYEQYF. CDR3 DNA sequence: TGTGCCAGCAGTTTTTCCCCGGGACAGGGTTTAAAGTACGAGCAGTACTTC.

Turning to this clone: Its ends do not fully match the called genes, so a read error is possible. The chain couples TRBV7-2 to TRBJ1-2; D remains ambiguous. The CDR3 runs to 13 residues. Germline lookup yields CDR1 SGHTA and CDR2 FQGNSA. Written as DNA, the CDR3 is TGTGCCAGCAAAATAGGAACCAACTATGGCTACACCTTT. This codes for CASKIGTNYGYTF.

CDR3 coding DNA: TGTGCCAGCAGAGGGGACAGGGGTGTTTACGAGCAGTACTTC. As protein: CASRGDRGVYEQYF. This chain links TRBV2 with TRBJ2-7, with TRBD1 matching over 10 bases. Germline V lookup: CDR1 SNHLY, CDR2 FYNNEI. Losses at the gene ends were 6 bases for V and 4 bases for J; bases not matched to a gene: 6. This CDR3 spans 14 amino acids.

This chain joins TRBV11-3 and TRBJ2-1, with 11 bases fitting TRBD2. With V trimmed by 3 bases and J by 0 bases, 4 bases remained unmatched. This CDR3 comprises 17 residues. Germline CDR1 and CDR2: SGHNT and YENEEA. CDR3 in amino acids: CASSFSGRVSSYNEQFF. The DNA for the CDR3 is TGTGCCAGCAGCTTTAGCGGGAGGGTTAGCTCCTACAATGAGCAGTTCTTC. The full variable domain, rest sourced from reference TRBV11-3 and TRBJ2-1, is EAGVVQSPRYKIIEKKQPVAFWCNPISGHNTLYWYLQNLGQGPELLIRYENEEAVDDSQLPKDRFSAERLKGVDSTLKIQPAELGDSAVYLCASSFSGRVSSYNEQFFGPGTRLTVL.

The chain combines TRBV7-9 with TRBJ1-1, with D maybe TRBD1 (5 bases). V lost 3 bases, J lost 6 bases, and 8 bases lay in between. Germline lookup yields CDR1 SEHNR and CDR2 FQNEAQ (reference sequence). The CDR3 sequence is 12 residues long. The CDR3 DNA follows: TGTGCCAGCAGCTTTGGGGCGCCTGAAGCTTTCTTT. As protein: CASSFGAPEAFF.

This chain links TRBV6-6 with TRBJ1-5; 8 bases are shared with TRBD1. The V segment lost 4 bases and the J segment 4 bases; nucleotides outside the gene matches: 3. Looked up from germline, CDR1 is MNHNY and CDR2 is SVGAGI (reference sequence). The CDR3 length is 14 residues. The CDR3 reads CASSSTGANQPQHF. DNA for the CDR3: TGTGCCAGCAGTTCGACAGGGGCAAATCAGCCCCAGCATTTT.

CDR3 sequence: CAWYRQGTNEKLFF. CDR3 DNA: TGTGCCTGGTACCGACAGGGAACTAATGAAAAACTGTTTTTT. The chain couples TRBV30 to TRBJ1-4; TRBD1 agrees at 7 bases. This CDR3 contains 14 residues. The junction had 4 bases not matched to a gene; V was cut back by 5 bases and J by 1 base. Looked up from germline, CDR1 is GTSNPN and CDR2 is SVGIG (reference sequence).